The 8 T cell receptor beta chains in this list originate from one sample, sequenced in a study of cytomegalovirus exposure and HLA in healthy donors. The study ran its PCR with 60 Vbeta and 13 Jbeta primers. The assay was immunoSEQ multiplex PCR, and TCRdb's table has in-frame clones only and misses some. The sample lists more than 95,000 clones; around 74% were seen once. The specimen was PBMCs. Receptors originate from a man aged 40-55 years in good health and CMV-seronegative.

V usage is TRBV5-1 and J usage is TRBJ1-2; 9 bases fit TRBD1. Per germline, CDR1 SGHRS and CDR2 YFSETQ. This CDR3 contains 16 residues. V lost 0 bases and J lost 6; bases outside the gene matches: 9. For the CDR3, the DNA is TGCGCCAGCAGCTTGGTAAATGGACAGGGGCAAAATGGCTACACCTTC. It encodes CASSLVNGQGQNGYTF.

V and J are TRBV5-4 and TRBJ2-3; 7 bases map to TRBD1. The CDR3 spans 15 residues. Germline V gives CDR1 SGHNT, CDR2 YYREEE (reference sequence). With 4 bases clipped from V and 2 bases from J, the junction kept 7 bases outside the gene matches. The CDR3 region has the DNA TGTGCCAGCAGCACCGGGACAGCCCCCACAGATACGCAGTATTTT. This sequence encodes CASSTGTAPTDTQYF. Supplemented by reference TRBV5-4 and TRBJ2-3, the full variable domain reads ETGVTQSPTHLIKTRGQQVTLRCSSQSGHNTVSWYQQALGQGPQFIFQYYREEENGRGNFPPRFSGLQFPNYSSELNVNALELDDSALYLCASSTGTAPTDTQYFGPGTRLTVL.

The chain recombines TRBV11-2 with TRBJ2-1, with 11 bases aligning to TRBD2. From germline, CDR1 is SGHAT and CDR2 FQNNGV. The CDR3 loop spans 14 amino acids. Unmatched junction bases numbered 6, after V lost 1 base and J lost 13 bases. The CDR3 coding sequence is TGTGCCAGCAGCTTAGTCGGTAGCGGGGGGGTCCAGTTCTTC. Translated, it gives CASSLVGSGGVQFF.

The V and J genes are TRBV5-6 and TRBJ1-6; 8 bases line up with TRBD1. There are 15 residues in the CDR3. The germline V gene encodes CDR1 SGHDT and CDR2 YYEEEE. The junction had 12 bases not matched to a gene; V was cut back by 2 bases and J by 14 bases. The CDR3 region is CASSFSDRGPWALHF. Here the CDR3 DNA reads TGTGCCAGCAGCTTTTCCGACAGGGGCCCTTGGGCCCTCCACTTT.

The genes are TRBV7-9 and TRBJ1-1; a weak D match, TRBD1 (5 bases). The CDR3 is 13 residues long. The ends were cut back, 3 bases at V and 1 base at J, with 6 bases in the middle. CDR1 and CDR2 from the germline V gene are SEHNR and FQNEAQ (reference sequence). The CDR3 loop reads CASSFRENTEAFF. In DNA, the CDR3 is TGTGCCAGCAGCTTCAGGGAGAACACTGAAGCTTTCTTT.

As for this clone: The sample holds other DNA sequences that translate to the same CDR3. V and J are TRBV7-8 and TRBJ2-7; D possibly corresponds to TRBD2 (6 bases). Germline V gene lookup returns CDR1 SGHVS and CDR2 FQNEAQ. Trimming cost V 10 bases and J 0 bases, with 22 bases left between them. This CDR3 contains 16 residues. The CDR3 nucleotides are TGTGCCACCGCAGGTGCTAGGACTACTCCCTCCTACGAGCAGTACTTC. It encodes CATAGARTTPSYEQYF.

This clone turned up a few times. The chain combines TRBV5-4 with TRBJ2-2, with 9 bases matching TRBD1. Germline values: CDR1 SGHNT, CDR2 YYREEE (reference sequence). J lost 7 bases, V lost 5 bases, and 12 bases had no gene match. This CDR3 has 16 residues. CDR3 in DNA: TGTGCCAGCAGGTCAAGGGACAGGGATCCCCTCGGGGAGCTGTTTTTT. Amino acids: CASRSRDRDPLGELFF.

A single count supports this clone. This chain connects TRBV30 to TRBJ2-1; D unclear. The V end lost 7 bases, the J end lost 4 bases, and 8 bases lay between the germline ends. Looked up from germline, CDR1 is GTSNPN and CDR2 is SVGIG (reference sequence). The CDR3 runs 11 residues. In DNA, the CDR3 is TGTGCCTTCAAAGAGTACAATGAGCAGTTCTTC. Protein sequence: CAFKEYNEQFF.